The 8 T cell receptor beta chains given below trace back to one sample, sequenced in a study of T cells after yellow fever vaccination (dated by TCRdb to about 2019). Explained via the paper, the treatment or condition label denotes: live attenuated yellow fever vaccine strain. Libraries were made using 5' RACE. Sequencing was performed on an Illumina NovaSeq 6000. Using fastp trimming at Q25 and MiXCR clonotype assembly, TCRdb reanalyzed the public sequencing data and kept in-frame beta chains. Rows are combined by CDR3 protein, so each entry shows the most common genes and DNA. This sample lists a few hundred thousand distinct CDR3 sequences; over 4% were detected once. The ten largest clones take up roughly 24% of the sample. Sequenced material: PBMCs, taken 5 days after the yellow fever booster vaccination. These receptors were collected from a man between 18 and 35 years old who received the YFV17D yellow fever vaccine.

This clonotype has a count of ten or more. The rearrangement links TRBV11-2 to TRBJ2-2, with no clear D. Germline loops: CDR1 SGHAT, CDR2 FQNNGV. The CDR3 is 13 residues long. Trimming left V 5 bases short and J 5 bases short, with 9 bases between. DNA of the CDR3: TGTGCCAGCAGCCTTAGTTGGACCGGGGAGCTGTTTTTT. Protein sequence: CASSLSWTGELFF.

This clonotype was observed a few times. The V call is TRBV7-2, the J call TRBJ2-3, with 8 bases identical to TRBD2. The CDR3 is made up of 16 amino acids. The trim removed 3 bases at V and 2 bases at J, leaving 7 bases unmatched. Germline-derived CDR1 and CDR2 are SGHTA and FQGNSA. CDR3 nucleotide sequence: TGTGCCAGCAGCTTGTTAGCGGGGACAACCACAGATACGCAGTATTTT. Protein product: CASSLLAGTTTDTQYF.

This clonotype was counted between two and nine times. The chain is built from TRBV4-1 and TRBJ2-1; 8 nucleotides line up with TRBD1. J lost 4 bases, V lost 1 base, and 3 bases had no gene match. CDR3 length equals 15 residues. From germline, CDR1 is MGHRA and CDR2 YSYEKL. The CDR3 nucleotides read TGCGCCAGCAGCCAAGGGGACAGGATTTACAATGAGCAGTTCTTC. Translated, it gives CASSQGDRIYNEQFF.

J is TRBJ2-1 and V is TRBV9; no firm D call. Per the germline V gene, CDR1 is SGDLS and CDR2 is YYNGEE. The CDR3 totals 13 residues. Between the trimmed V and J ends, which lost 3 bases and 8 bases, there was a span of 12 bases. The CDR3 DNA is TGTGCCAGCAGCGCCAAAACGGTCGATGAGCAGTTCTTC. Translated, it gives CASSAKTVDEQFF.

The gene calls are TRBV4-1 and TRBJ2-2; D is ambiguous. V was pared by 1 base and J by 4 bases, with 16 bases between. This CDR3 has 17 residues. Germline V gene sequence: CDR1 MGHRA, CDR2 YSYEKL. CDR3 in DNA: TGCGCCAGCAGCCAAGTCAACATGGGGTTCTCCACCGGGGAGCTGTTTTTT. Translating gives CASSQVNMGFSTGELFF.

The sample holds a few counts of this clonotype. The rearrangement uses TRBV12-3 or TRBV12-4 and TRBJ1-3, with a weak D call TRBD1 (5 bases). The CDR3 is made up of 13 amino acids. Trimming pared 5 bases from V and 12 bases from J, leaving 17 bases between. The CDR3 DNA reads TGTGCCAGCAGTGCATGGGGGGGGTCCCACATATATTTT. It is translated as CASSAWGGSHIYF.

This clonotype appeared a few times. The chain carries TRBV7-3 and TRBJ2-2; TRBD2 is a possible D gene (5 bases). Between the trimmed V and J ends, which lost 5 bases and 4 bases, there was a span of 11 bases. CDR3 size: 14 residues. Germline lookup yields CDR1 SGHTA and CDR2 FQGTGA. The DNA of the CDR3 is TGTGCCAGCAGCATACTAGTGGCCACCGGGGAGCTGTTTTTT. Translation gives CASSILVATGELFF.

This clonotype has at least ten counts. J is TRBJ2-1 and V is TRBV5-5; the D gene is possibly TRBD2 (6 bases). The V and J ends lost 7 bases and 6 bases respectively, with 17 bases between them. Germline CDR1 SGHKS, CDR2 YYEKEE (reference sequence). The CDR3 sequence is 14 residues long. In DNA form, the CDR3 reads TGTGCCAGCGGCCGACTCTCCGGGGGCAATGAGCAGTTCTTC. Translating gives CASGRLSGGNEQFF.